The 28 T cell receptor beta chains below all came from one sample that was sequenced in a study of a mutant IDH1 vaccine in newly diagnosed glioma. Time point here: baseline, week 1 (first vaccination visit). The treatment here: pre-vaccination baseline after standard-of-care therapy. Method: immunoSEQ multiplex PCR; TCRdb's copy keeps in-frame clones and lacks some. The profile shows around 99,000 clones, about four fifths of them singletons. Here the sequenced sample was PBMCs, taken from a glioma patient treated with radiotherapy, temozolomide or both. Source of these receptors: a middle-aged man with glioma.

V is TRBV6-1 and J is TRBJ2-1, with 10 bases that match TRBD2. The germline gives CDR1 MNHNS, CDR2 SASEGT. Germline trimming cut 2 bases from V and 6 bases from J; bases unmatched to any gene: 4. CDR3 length: 15 residues. CDR3 residues: CASSERPSGGNEQFF. CDR3 nucleotides: TGTGCCAGCAGTGAAAGGCCTAGCGGGGGCAATGAGCAGTTCTTC.

Comments on this clone: The same CDR3 arises from other DNA sequences in this sample as well. The chain employs TRBV25-1 and TRBJ2-3; no firm D call. In germline, CDR1 is MGHDK, CDR2 SYGVNS. The CDR3 extends over 11 amino acids. V lost 8 bases and J 2 bases, leaving 5 bases between the germline ends. DNA of the CDR3: TGTGCCAGCGCTCTCACAGATACGCAGTATTTT. It codes for CASALTDTQYF.

The genes are TRBV6-5 and TRBJ1-1; D unresolved. From germline, CDR1 is MNHEY and CDR2 SVGAGI. Trimming removed 2 bases at V and 5 bases at J, with 9 bases between. This CDR3 is built from 13 residues. DNA for the CDR3: TGTGCCAGCAGTTACCAGGCTCGAACTGAAGCTTTCTTT. This sequence encodes CASSYQARTEAFF.

The J gene is TRBJ2-1, the V gene TRBV6-6; D is possibly TRBD2 (5 bases). CDR1 MNHNY and CDR2 SVGAGI come from the germline V gene (reference sequence). V was cut by 3 bases and J by 7 bases, with 13 bases left in between. This CDR3 has 14 residues. This chain's CDR3 is CASSYRGLDNEQFF. The CDR3 DNA sequence: TGTGCCAGCAGTTATCGCGGGCTTGATAATGAGCAGTTCTTC.

The chain couples TRBV10-1 to TRBJ2-1, with TRBD2 as a possible D gene (5 bases). With 4 bases removed from V and 6 bases from J, the gap between germline ends came to 10 bases. Germline values: CDR1 WNHNN, CDR2 SYGVQD (reference sequence). The CDR3 has 13 amino acids. CDR3 residues: CASSVLDFNEQFF. CDR3 sequence (DNA): TGCGCCAGCAGTGTCCTGGACTTCAATGAGCAGTTCTTC.

The chain has TRBV5-1 and TRBJ1-5; 7 bases match TRBD1. CDR1 is SGHRS, CDR2 YFSETQ, per germline. With 5 bases clipped from V and 0 bases from J, the junction kept 14 bases outside the gene matches. CDR3 length: 18 amino acids. The CDR3 loop is CASRCRDRVPFSNQPQHF. As DNA, the CDR3 is TGCGCCAGCAGGTGCCGGGACAGAGTTCCCTTTAGCAATCAGCCCCAGCATTTT.

The V call is TRBV19, the J call TRBJ1-1; 7 positions match TRBD1. Germline-derived CDR1 and CDR2 are LNHDA and SQIVND (reference sequence). This CDR3 contains 15 residues. The trim removed 6 bases at V and 2 bases at J, leaving 9 bases unmatched. The DNA of the CDR3 is TGTGCCAGTAGACCCGACAGGGCGATCAACACTGAAGCTTTCTTT. This sequence encodes CASRPDRAINTEAFF.

The rearrangement joins TRBV7-2 to TRBJ2-7, with TRBD2 identical over 16 bases. J lost 5 bases, V lost 5 bases, and 15 bases had no gene match. CDR3 length: 19 residues. The V gene's germline CDR1 is SGHTA and CDR2 FQGNSA. The DNA of the CDR3 is TGTGCCAGCAGCACTGGGACTAGCGGGAGGGTTTTGCGGTCGGACGAGCAGTACTTC. Translation gives CASSTGTSGRVLRSDEQYF. Combining the CDR3 with reference TRBV7-2 and TRBJ2-7 gives the whole variable domain GAGVSQSPSNKVTEKGKDVELRCDPISGHTALYWYRQSLGQGLEFLIYFQGNSAPDKSGLPSDRFSAERTGGSVSTLTIQRTQQEDSAVYLCASSTGTSGRVLRSDEQYFGPGTRLTVT.

About this clone: Without the conserved terminal phenylalanine or tryptophan, this CDR3 likely stems from a read error. Because the CDR3's place on the DNA is in doubt, the DNA is left out and the CDR3 is given as listed by TCRdb. This chain connects TRBV27 to TRBJ2-7. The germline V gene encodes CDR1 MNHEY and CDR2 SMNVEV (reference sequence). Both ends counted, the CDR3 spans 12 residues. The CDR3 here is CASSSDPGRLSI.

The chain links TRBV6-1 to TRBJ2-1; no firm D call. V was clipped by 0 bases and J by 7 bases, with 10 bases between them. The germline CDR1 and CDR2 sequences are MNHNS and SASEGT. There are 14 residues in the CDR3. The CDR3 spells CASSEALDGNEQFF. As DNA, the CDR3 is TGTGCCAGCAGTGAAGCGCTCGACGGGAATGAGCAGTTCTTC.

This clone was counted a single time. The chain uses TRBV4-3 and TRBJ2-7; 8 bases are a match to TRBD2. Germline loops: CDR1 LGHNA, CDR2 YSLEER. The CDR3 has 15 residues. V gave up 1 base and J gave up 2 bases; unmatched junction bases: 4. CDR3 coding DNA: TGCGCCAGCAGCCAAGCACTAGCGGCTGCCTACGAGCAGTACTTC. This codes for CASSQALAAAYEQYF.

The CDR3 region has the DNA TGTGCCAGCAGCTTGAGCGGGATCTGGGATACGCAGTATTTT. Residues: CASSLSGIWDTQYF. The V gene is TRBV5-5, the J gene TRBJ2-3; 7 nucleotides line up with TRBD2. Trimming cost V 1 base and J 6 bases; bases outside gene matches: 5. The CDR3 length is 14 residues. CDR1 and CDR2 (germline): SGHKS, YYEKEE (reference sequence).

The chain has TRBV10-3 and TRBJ2-2; TRBD1 matches at 7 bases. The CDR3 is 13 amino acids. Germline-derived CDR1 and CDR2 are ENHRY and SYGVKD. V was pared by 10 bases and J by 2 bases, with 4 bases of the junction left unmatched. The CDR3 DNA reads TGTGCCACGAGGACAGGAAACACCGGGGAGCTGTTTTTT. Translated: CATRTGNTGELFF.

J is TRBJ2-5 and V is TRBV29-1; 7 nucleotides match TRBD1. The DNA end is more similar to TRBJ2-7, so the J call may be wrong. CDR1 SQVTM and CDR2 ANQGSEA come from the germline V gene. The CDR3 has 12 residues. In DNA, the CDR3 is TGCAGCGTTCGGGACAGTATCTACGAGCAGTACTTC. Protein sequence: CSVRDSIYEQYF.

This sequence joins TRBV4-1 and TRBJ2-5, with a possible D match to TRBD1 (6 bases). The CDR3 spans 15 residues. Germline V gene lookup returns CDR1 MGHRA and CDR2 YSYEKL. V was clipped by 0 bases and J by 1 base, with 9 bases between them. The CDR3 sequence is CASSQEKGVQETQYF. CDR3 coding DNA: TGCGCCAGCAGCCAAGAGAAGGGGGTCCAAGAGACCCAGTACTTC.

This chain links TRBV7-2 with TRBJ1-2, with D maybe TRBD1 (6 bases). There are 16 residues in the CDR3. CDR1 is SGHTA and CDR2 is FQGNSA in the germline V gene. Trimming took off 7 bases at V and 1 base at J, with 19 bases between the two ends. The CDR3 sequence is CASIAKGGRYNYGYTF. The CDR3 nucleotides are TGTGCCAGCATCGCGAAGGGGGGGCGCTATAACTATGGCTACACCTTC.

This clone was detected a few times. The chain employs TRBV15 and TRBJ2-3; 11 bases fit TRBD1. Per the germline V gene, CDR1 is LNHNV and CDR2 is YYDKDF (reference sequence). With V trimmed by 1 base and J by 6 bases, 3 bases remained unmatched. The CDR3 has 15 residues. The CDR3 protein is CATSRAGTGGDTQYF. Here the CDR3 DNA reads TGTGCCACCAGCAGAGCCGGGACAGGGGGTGATACGCAGTATTTT.

This chain connects TRBV6-5 to TRBJ2-5; D is possibly TRBD2 (7 bases). The CDR3 has 14 residues. Looked up from germline, CDR1 is MNHEY and CDR2 is SVGAGI. V was trimmed by 5 bases and J by 0 bases, leaving 10 bases between them. The CDR3: CASSRGGNQETQYF. The CDR3 DNA sequence: TGTGCCAGCAGTAGGGGGGGGAACCAAGAGACCCAGTACTTC.

This clone has just one count. The rearrangement joins TRBV28 to TRBJ1-2; TRBD1 matches at 8 bases. With V trimmed by 6 bases and J by 6 bases, 3 bases remained unmatched. The CDR3 sequence is 12 residues long. CDR1 is MDHEN and CDR2 is SYDVKM in the germline V gene. The CDR3 DNA is TGTGCCAGCAGGACAGGGGAACATGGCTACACCTTC. It translates to CASRTGEHGYTF.

The chain recombines TRBV28 with TRBJ1-1; D might be TRBD1 (6 bases). The CDR3 has 15 residues. V lost 0 bases, J lost 1 base, and 9 bases lay in between. Per the germline V gene, CDR1 is MDHEN and CDR2 is SYDVKM. The CDR3 is CASSLWVTGNTEAFF. The CDR3 nucleotides are TGTGCCAGCAGTTTATGGGTGACAGGGAACACTGAAGCTTTCTTT.

This clone was detected a few times. This sequence joins TRBV5-8 and TRBJ1-1; possible D gene TRBD1, 5 bases. Looked up from germline, CDR1 is SGHTS and CDR2 is YDEGEE. The V gene lost 1 base and the J gene lost 4 bases, with 14 bases spanning the gap. This CDR3 comprises 15 residues. As DNA, the CDR3 is TGTGCCAGCAGCTTGTATGGGGGAGTTGGCACTGAAGCTTTCTTT. Its translation: CASSLYGGVGTEAFF.

The rearrangement uses TRBV5-1 and TRBJ1-2; the D gene is possibly TRBD1 (5 bases). Trimming removed 0 bases from V and 2 bases from J, with 5 bases in between. CDR3 length: 13 residues. Per the germline V gene, CDR1 is SGHRS and CDR2 is YFSETQ. CDR3 amino acids: CASSLGQNYGYTF. The CDR3 DNA is TGCGCCAGCAGCTTGGGACAGAACTATGGCTACACCTTC.

The chain joins TRBV12-1 to TRBJ2-5; the D call in the table, TRBD1, was not verified against the DNA. TRBV12-1 is tagged as a pseudogene. There are 15 residues in the CDR3. Here the CDR3 DNA reads TGTGCCAGCAGCCATTTGAACAGGGTTAAAGAGACCCAGTACTTC. This gives the protein CASSHLNRVKETQYF.

This rearrangement joins TRBV6-4 to TRBJ2-2; D uncertain. This CDR3 has 14 residues. V lost 5 bases and J 1 base, leaving 8 bases between the germline ends. The germline V gene has CDR1 MRHNA and CDR2 SNTAGT. CDR3 in DNA: TGTGCCAGCAGTCGGACCCAGAACACCGGGGAGCTGTTTTTT. Protein: CASSRTQNTGELFF.

The J gene is TRBJ1-4, the V gene TRBV15; D not certain. CDR3 length: 16 amino acids. Trimming stripped 0 bases from V and 6 bases from J, with 14 bases between. CDR1 and CDR2 from the germline V gene are LNHNV and YYDKDF (reference sequence). The CDR3 region has the DNA TGTGCCACCAGCAGAGATCACGGGTTCCGGGATGAAAAACTGTTTTTT. Translation: CATSRDHGFRDEKLFF. The variable domain in full, completed from reference TRBV15 and TRBJ1-4, reads DAMVIQNPRYQVTQFGKPVTLSCSQTLNHNVMYWYQQKSSQAPKLLFHYYDKDFNNEADTPDNFQSRRPNTSFCFLDIRSPGLGDTAMYLCATSRDHGFRDEKLFFGSGTQLSVL.

This clone showed up many times. The CDR3 is CASSGRGLNQPQHF. The CDR3 DNA is TGTGCCAGCAGTGGTCGGGGGCTTAATCAGCCCCAGCATTTT. V gene TRBV6-1 combines with J gene TRBJ1-5, with D possibly being TRBD1 (6 bases). Germline V gives CDR1 MNHNS, CDR2 SASEGT. There are 14 residues in the CDR3. Trimming shortened V by 4 bases and J by 4 bases, and 11 bases separated the two germline ends.

The V gene is TRBV7-9, the J gene TRBJ2-3; 9 nucleotides line up with TRBD2. CDR3 size: 14 residues. In germline, CDR1 is SEHNR, CDR2 FQNEAQ (reference sequence). Trimming cost V 5 bases and J 2 bases; bases outside gene matches: 2. The CDR3 sequence is CASSPSGATDTQYF. CDR3 bases: TGTGCCAGCAGCCCTAGCGGGGCCACAGATACGCAGTATTTT.

V and J are TRBV4-3 and TRBJ2-4; no clear D. The CDR3 runs to 15 residues. Trimming took off 0 bases at V and 5 bases at J, with 11 bases between the two ends. Germline lookup yields CDR1 LGHNA and CDR2 YSLEER. CDR3 region: CASSQDRLPQNIQYF. DNA of the CDR3: TGCGCCAGCAGCCAAGATAGACTCCCCCAAAACATTCAGTACTTC.